This record covers a single TCR beta chain. In the authors' workflow: The assay estimated nucleated cells by amplifying reference gene primers. Assay used: immunoSEQ multiplex PCR; TCRdb lists only in-frame clones, some missing. That table supplies the V and J calls and clone size; D and trimming were determined from the DNA. The sample contains about 240,000 clones, about 83% of which appear only once. Trimming took 3 bases from V and 7 from J, leaving 8 bases between them. This CDR3 has 12 residues. The V gene's germline CDR1 is KGHSH and CDR2 LQKENI. The sample belongs to a study of blood T cell repertoires in COVID-19. Study context: The United States, Italy and Spain were the sources of the acute and convalescent COVID-19 samples. PBMCs, B-cell-depleted T cells, or T cells were the source of the cDNA or gDNA that made up the material.

This chain uses TRBV18 with TRBJ2-3, with a weak D call TRBD2 (6 bases). The source is a man aged 45 to 65 with acute or convalescent COVID-19. The sequencing input was peripheral blood. CDR3 protein: CASSPGLHTQYF. The CDR3 DNA sequence: TGTGCCAGCTCACCGGGACTTCATACGCAGTATTTT.